A single T cell receptor beta chain is shown here with its context. Its specificity is unknown. TCRdb's copy holds only in-frame clones and misses some; the assay was immunoSEQ multiplex PCR. The table has around 350,000 clones, roughly 94% seen once. The V gene lost 11 bases and the J gene lost 4 bases, with 17 bases spanning the gap. The CDR3 runs 13 residues. CDR1 ENHRY and CDR2 SYGVKD come from the germline V gene. These data belong to a study of Ad26.COV2.S vaccination and SARS-CoV-2 variants. General observations from the study: Ad26.COV2.S recipients had broader spike-specific TCRs (P = 0.0014).

The source material was peripheral blood, sampled after recovery from COVID-19. The source is a human donor who had recovered from COVID-19. The J gene is TRBJ1-1, the V gene TRBV10-3; perhaps TRBD1 as D (6 bases). The CDR3 nucleotides are TGTGCCGTAACAGGGATCGGTTCCACTGAAGCTTTCTTT. This encodes CAVTGIGSTEAFF.